Sequencing of this TCR beta chain was carried out in a study of cytomegalovirus exposure and HLA in healthy donors. Comment on this clone: What it binds is unknown.

Study-wide results and limits: In vitro data verified three CMV-associated chains as specific for CMV antigens.

V lost 6 bases and J 1 base, leaving 9 bases between the germline ends. The CDR3 sequence is 13 residues long. Germline V gives CDR1 SGHVS, CDR2 FNYEAQ. The protocol was immunoSEQ multiplex PCR, while the TCRdb copy is restricted to in-frame clones and leaves out a portion. Found here are 100,000 to 150,000 clones, around 88% of them singletons; the top ten hold nearly 5%. The source of this sequence is a man between 18 and 35 years old in good health and CMV-seronegative. The source material was PBMCs. V is TRBV7-6 and J is TRBJ1-1; D is ambiguous. CDR3 sequence (DNA): TGTGCCAGCAGTTCCCGACAGAACACTGAAGCTTTCTTT. The encoded protein is CASSSRQNTEAFF.